This T cell receptor (beta chain) was identified during a study of T cell responses to AZD1222 COVID-19 vaccine. General observations from the study: Reportedly, nearly half the spike-specific TCRs target unmutated variant regions. Donors were mostly white British, more females; clonal diversity possibly underestimated. At baseline, just a handful of AZD1222 recipients tested seropositive.

Second doses were pooled across both intervals (about 4 or about 12 weeks). Comments on this clone: What it binds is unknown.

The CDR3 sequence is 11 residues long. Trimming stripped 7 bases from V and 2 bases from J, with 3 bases between. CDR1 is ENHRY, CDR2 SYGVKD, per germline. Generated by immunoSEQ multiplex PCR, the TCRdb table keeps only in-frame clones and is missing some. The sample lists 100,000 to 150,000 clones; 91% were seen once. The rearrangement links TRBV10-3 to TRBJ1-3, with no clear D. This TCR was recovered from an adult who received the AZD1222 COVID-19 vaccine. The sample here was peripheral blood, taken 28 days after the second AZD1222 dose. CDR3 loop: CAINPGNTIYF. The CDR3 region has the DNA TGTGCCATCAATCCTGGAAACACCATATATTTT.